The present entry profiles one T cell receptor beta chain with its context. The sample comes from a study of blood T cell repertoires in COVID-19. At the level of the study: PBMCs, B-cell-depleted T cells, or T cells provided the cDNA or gDNA that made up the material.

Authors' analysis steps: How many nucleated cells were present was estimated from reference gene primer amplification. The repertoire was sequenced with immunoSEQ multiplex PCR; TCRdb's copy has only in-frame clones and lacks some. V, J and clone size were drawn from that table, and D and trimming were deduced from the DNA. The sample has 120,000 or so clones, around 82% seen once. Germline CDR1 reads LGHDT; CDR2 reads YNNKEL (reference sequence). The CDR3 extends over 15 amino acids. The germline V and J ends were trimmed by 4 bases and 5 bases, with 14 bases remaining between them. This receptor was taken from a human donor in a cohort sampled during active COVID-19. The chain carries TRBV3-1 (or the pseudogene TRBV3-2) and TRBJ2-2; maybe TRBD1 (6 bases). The sequencing input was peripheral blood. As DNA, the CDR3 is TGTGCCAGCAGCCGCCGGGACACCCTTACCGGGGAGCTGTTTTTT. It codes for CASSRRDTLTGELFF.